This T cell receptor beta chain emerged from a study of response to subunit inactivated influenza vaccine. Comments on this clonotype: Its antigen is not identified.

Germline CDR1 SGHTA, CDR2 FQGNSA. There are 12 residues in the CDR3. V was trimmed by 1 base and J by 8 bases, leaving 6 bases between them. TCRdb reprocessed the RT-PCR reads with MiXCR, giving one entry per CDR3 protein. The sample consists of roughly 760,000 distinct CDR3 sequences, around 20% of them appearing once. Study-level points and caveats: That few new T cells are recruited by each seasonal influenza vaccination was the authors' suggestion.

This chain joins TRBV7-2 and TRBJ1-5; D not certain. Here the sequenced sample was PBMCs from blood, taken 4 to 6 days after vaccination. This sequence originates from a man aged 45-60 years who received an inactivated influenza vaccine. CDR3 DNA: TGTGCCAGCAGCTTAGGGGTAGAGCCCCAGCATTTT. This gives the protein CASSLGVEPQHF. The variable domain in full, completed from reference TRBV7-2 and TRBJ1-5, reads GAGVSQSPSNKVTEKGKDVELRCDPISGHTALYWYRQSLGQGLEFLIYFQGNSAPDKSGLPSDRFSAERTGGSVSTLTIQRTQQEDSAVYLCASSLGVEPQHFGDGTRLSIL.